The 29 T cell receptor beta chains given below trace back to one sample, sequenced in a study of PD-L1 blockade in urothelial cancer. The assay was immunoSEQ multiplex PCR, and TCRdb's table has in-frame clones only and misses some. The sample shows roughly 74,000 clones, approximately 90% of them seen only once. The material was PBMCs, obtained around atezolizumab (anti-PD-L1) treatment. Receptors were obtained from a woman aged 70 to 79 with urothelial cancer.

The chain carries TRBV7-6 and TRBJ2-1, with TRBD2 identical over 12 bases. The CDR3 is 15 residues long. Unmatched junction bases numbered 7, after V lost 5 bases and J lost 8 bases. Per germline, CDR1 SGHVS and CDR2 FNYEAQ. The CDR3, as DNA: TGTGCCAGCAGCCCAGGACTAGCGGGGAGGCATGAGCAGTTCTTC. Its protein is CASSPGLAGRHEQFF.

The rearrangement uses TRBV15 and TRBJ1-5, with 7 positions matching TRBD1. V was pared by 4 bases and J by 5 bases, with 11 bases of the junction left unmatched. Germline V gene lookup returns CDR1 LNHNV and CDR2 YYDKDF (reference sequence). This CDR3 has 16 residues. The CDR3 is CATSKKDRVVDQPQHF. The CDR3, as DNA: TGTGCCACCAGCAAAAAAGACAGGGTTGTCGATCAGCCCCAGCATTTT.

This clone was recorded once. V gene TRBV5-1 combines with J gene TRBJ1-1, with D possibly being TRBD1 (5 bases). The length of the CDR3 is 15 residues. CDR1 and CDR2 (germline): SGHRS, YFSETQ. The V end was cut by 5 bases, the J end by 0 bases, with 14 bases between. The DNA for the CDR3 is TGCGCCAGCAGGATTTGGTCACAGGTGAACACTGAAGCTTTCTTT. Amino acid sequence: CASRIWSQVNTEAFF.

Written as DNA, the CDR3 is TGTGCCAGCAGTGGGATGAGGCGAATGAACACCGGGGAGCTGTTTTTT. This gives the protein CASSGMRRMNTGELFF. The chain recombines TRBV6-1 with TRBJ2-2; D is unresolved. The V end was cut by 4 bases, the J end by 1 base, with 13 bases between. Germline lookup yields CDR1 MNHNS and CDR2 SASEGT. The CDR3 totals 16 residues.

The V and J genes are TRBV6-5 and TRBJ2-2; TRBD1 aligns across 12 bases. The CDR3 consists of 15 residues. In germline, CDR1 is MNHEY, CDR2 SVGAGI. V lost 11 bases to trimming and J lost 5 bases; unmatched junction nucleotides: 9. CDR3 amino acids: CASTKGQGATGELFF. The CDR3 nucleotides read TGTGCCTCTACGAAGGGACAGGGGGCTACCGGGGAGCTGTTTTTT.

J is TRBJ1-5 and V is TRBV19, with D maybe TRBD1 (6 bases). Germline loops: CDR1 LNHDA, CDR2 SQIVND (reference sequence). V gave up 3 bases and J gave up 7 bases, with 16 bases separating them. This CDR3 spans 15 amino acids. The CDR3 nucleotides are TGTGCCAGTAGTATCGTCGCAGGGGTAGGCCAGCCCCAGCATTTT. Translated: CASSIVAGVGQPQHF.

This sequence joins TRBV7-2 and TRBJ2-1; TRBD2 aligns across 16 bases. Looked up from germline, CDR1 is SGHTA and CDR2 is FQGNSA. There are 17 residues in the CDR3. The trim removed 5 bases at V and 10 bases at J, leaving 11 bases unmatched. The DNA for the CDR3 is TGTGCCAGCAGCCCGCACCGACCGGGACTAGCGGGGGGGGAGCAGTTCTTC. Its protein is CASSPHRPGLAGGEQFF.

The rearrangement uses TRBV6-1 and TRBJ2-2; D uncertain. The CDR3 sequence is 14 residues long. Germline assignment: CDR1 MNHNS and CDR2 SASEGT. The V end was cut by 4 bases, the J end by 0 bases, with 6 bases between. CDR3 DNA sequence: TGTGCCAGCAGTGCGCAGGCGAACACCGGGGAGCTGTTTTTT. Translated: CASSAQANTGELFF.

The chain carries TRBV4-3 and TRBJ1-2, with 8 bases lining up with TRBD1. The CDR3 contains 14 residues. Germline V gene lookup returns CDR1 LGHNA and CDR2 YSLEER. The V segment lost 1 base and the J segment 8 bases; nucleotides outside the gene matches: 6. CDR3 bases: TGCGCCAGCAGCCAAGTCCAGGGGGCGGGGGGCTACACCTTC. Amino acids: CASSQVQGAGGYTF.

The chain couples TRBV9 to TRBJ1-4; 7 bases are shared with TRBD1. The CDR3 sequence is 16 residues long. Germline trimming cut 4 bases from V and 4 bases from J; bases unmatched to any gene: 10. The V gene's germline CDR1 is SGDLS and CDR2 YYNGEE. The CDR3 is CASSPNTGVFNEKLFF. The DNA of the CDR3 is TGTGCCAGCAGCCCGAACACAGGGGTCTTTAATGAAAAACTGTTTTTT.

V is TRBV7-8 and J is TRBJ1-2, with TRBD1 matching 8 bases. With 1 base clipped from V and 2 bases from J, the junction kept 9 bases outside the gene matches. The CDR3 loop spans 17 amino acids. Germline CDR1 and CDR2: SGHVS and FQNEAQ. The CDR3: CASSLGLPTGDNYGYTF. The CDR3 region has the DNA TGTGCCAGCAGCTTAGGTTTGCCGACAGGGGACAACTATGGCTACACCTTC.

The V and J genes are TRBV28 and TRBJ2-5, with 8 bases matching TRBD2. The CDR3 is 17 residues long. V was clipped by 5 bases and J by 0 bases; unmatched bases: 11. Germline CDR1 reads MDHEN; CDR2 reads SYDVKM. DNA for the CDR3: TGTGCCAGCAGTACCCAGACGGGGGGGCCCTACCAAGAGACCCAGTACTTC. Translated: CASSTQTGGPYQETQYF.

This clone was picked up one time. J is TRBJ1-2 and V is TRBV19; D unclear. The germline CDR1 and CDR2 sequences are LNHDA and SQIVND (reference sequence). The CDR3 has 13 amino acids. V was clipped by 1 base and J by 3 bases, with 6 bases between them. For the CDR3, the DNA is TGTGCCAGTAGTATAGCAGTATACTATGGCTACACCTTC. It encodes CASSIAVYYGYTF.

The chain joins TRBV4-3 to TRBJ2-7; 7 bases are shared with TRBD2. This CDR3 is built from 16 residues. Germline V gene lookup returns CDR1 LGHNA and CDR2 YSLEER. The V gene end was trimmed by 0 bases and the J gene end by 2 bases; junction bases not matched to a gene: 7. The DNA of the CDR3 is TGCGCCAGCAGCCAAGAAGGGAGGGTTGGGGCCTACGAGCAGTACTTC. Protein sequence: CASSQEGRVGAYEQYF.

J is TRBJ2-7 and V is TRBV7-2, with TRBD1 matching 8 bases. The J segment lost 6 bases and the V segment lost 1 base, leaving 8 bases of the junction unmatched. The length of the CDR3 is 15 residues. In germline, CDR1 is SGHTA, CDR2 FQGNSA. As DNA, the CDR3 is TGTGCCAGCAGCTTAGGGACAGGGAGGCCTCGCGAGCAGTACTTC. Protein sequence: CASSLGTGRPREQYF. Together with reference TRBV7-2 and TRBJ2-7, the CDR3 gives the full variable domain: GAGVSQSPSNKVTEKGKDVELRCDPISGHTALYWYRQSLGQGLEFLIYFQGNSAPDKSGLPSDRFSAERTGGSVSTLTIQRTQQEDSAVYLCASSLGTGRPREQYFGPGTRLTVT.

This clone has just a few counts. The chain combines TRBV4-2 with TRBJ2-1, with TRBD2 matching over 9 bases. V lost 3 bases to trimming and J lost 4 bases; unmatched junction nucleotides: 13. The germline CDR1 and CDR2 sequences are LGHNA and YNFKEQ. The CDR3 has 18 amino acids. The chain's CDR3 is CASSQRSLAGEWYNEQFF. CDR3 in DNA: TGTGCCAGCAGCCAGAGGTCCTTAGCGGGAGAATGGTACAATGAGCAGTTCTTC.

This clone was recorded once. The gene calls are TRBV9 and TRBJ2-2; D is ambiguous. V lost 0 bases and J lost 4, with 7 bases in between. Germline CDR1 SGDLS, CDR2 YYNGEE. The CDR3 consists of 14 residues. CDR3 nucleotides: TGTGCCAGCAGCGTAGCCCCTTCCACCGGGGAGCTGTTTTTT. Protein: CASSVAPSTGELFF.

The J gene is TRBJ1-1, the V gene TRBV10-3, with a possible D match to TRBD1 (5 bases). Germline V lookup: CDR1 ENHRY, CDR2 SYGVKD. Trimming shortened V by 3 bases and J by 6 bases, and 14 bases separated the two germline ends. This CDR3 region has 14 residues. The CDR3 DNA reads TGTGCCATCAGTGAACGGGGACTGGGCGCTGAAGCTTTCTTT. It yields the protein CAISERGLGAEAFF.

The chain recombines TRBV19 with TRBJ1-2; D is possibly TRBD1 (5 bases). CDR3 size: 15 residues. Germline values: CDR1 LNHDA, CDR2 SQIVND (reference sequence). V was trimmed by 0 bases and J by 8 bases, leaving 16 bases between them. CDR3 sequence reads: CASSIDLSGVRGYTF. CDR3 nucleotide sequence: TGTGCCAGTAGTATAGATCTATCGGGGGTTCGGGGCTACACCTTC.

This chain connects TRBV5-6 to TRBJ2-7, with D perhaps TRBD2 (6 bases). V was cut by 3 bases and J by 6 bases, with 19 bases left in between. Germline CDR1 SGHDT, CDR2 YYEEEE. This CDR3 has 15 residues. The CDR3 is CASSSGNGGFREQYF. CDR3 nucleotide sequence: TGTGCCAGCAGCTCAGGCAACGGAGGGTTCCGCGAGCAGTACTTC.

The chain uses TRBV6-1 and TRBJ2-7; 8 bases match TRBD1. Germline lookup yields CDR1 MNHNS and CDR2 SASEGT. Germline trimming cut 7 bases from V and 1 base from J; bases unmatched to any gene: 6. The CDR3 spans 14 residues. The CDR3 sequence is CASIQGAVSYEQYF. The CDR3 region has the DNA TGTGCCAGCATCCAGGGGGCCGTGTCCTACGAGCAGTACTTC.

Comment on this clone: The conserved final phenylalanine or tryptophan is absent from the CDR3, which likely points to a read error. It is unclear where the CDR3 begins or ends on the DNA, so no DNA is shown, and the CDR3 is as TCRdb lists it. The chain has TRBV5-1 and TRBJ1-6. The CDR3 adds up to 12 amino acids, both ends counted. Germline lookup yields CDR1 SGHRS and CDR2 YFSETQ. The CDR3 sequence: CASSSKKGGVGC.

The chain joins TRBV6-5 to TRBJ2-7; TRBD1 is a possible D gene (5 bases). Looked up from germline, CDR1 is MNHEY and CDR2 is SVGAGI. The CDR3 covers 13 residues. V gave up 5 bases and J gave up 4 bases, with 12 bases separating them. CDR3 sequence (DNA): TGTGCCAGCAGTGAGCAGGGCCCGTACGAGCAGTACTTC. It encodes CASSEQGPYEQYF.

The chain combines TRBV6-5 with TRBJ1-1, with D possibly TRBD1 on 5 matching bases. The CDR3 has 12 amino acids. Germline V gives CDR1 MNHEY, CDR2 SVGAGI. Trimming took 8 bases from V and 3 from J, leaving 10 bases between them. The CDR3 spells CASPVGDTEAFF. CDR3 sequence (DNA): TGTGCCAGCCCCGTAGGGGACACTGAAGCTTTCTTT.

The chain combines TRBV27 with TRBJ1-1; D call uncertain. Germline values: CDR1 MNHEY, CDR2 SMNVEV (reference sequence). The CDR3 spans 17 residues. Trimming shortened V by 1 base and J by 3 bases, and 18 bases separated the two germline ends. This CDR3 reads CASSLYMMTSEDTEAFF. CDR3 nucleotide sequence: TGTGCCAGCAGTTTATATATGATGACCTCTGAGGACACTGAAGCTTTCTTT.

This chain uses TRBV27 with TRBJ2-1; the match to TRBD2 covers 10 bases. Germline lookup yields CDR1 MNHEY and CDR2 SMNVEV (reference sequence). The CDR3 runs to 16 residues. The junction had 14 bases not matched to a gene; V was cut back by 5 bases and J by 10 bases. The DNA of the CDR3 is TGTGCCAGCAGTCCCCTCACTAGCGGGGCCCTCAAGGAGCAGTTCTTC. This codes for CASSPLTSGALKEQFF.

This chain connects TRBV19 to TRBJ2-3, with D perhaps matching TRBD2 (5 bases). The germline V gene has CDR1 LNHDA and CDR2 SQIVND (reference sequence). Trimming shortened V by 8 bases and J by 2 bases, and 11 bases separated the two germline ends. CDR3 size: 13 residues. The CDR3 sequence is CASWGSDTDTQYF. In DNA form, the CDR3 reads TGTGCCAGTTGGGGTAGCGACACAGATACGCAGTATTTT.

The chain joins TRBV29-1 to TRBJ1-2, with TRBD1 matching over 7 bases. The CDR3 extends over 13 amino acids. CDR1 is SQVTM and CDR2 is ANQGSEA in the germline V gene. After removal of 3 bases from V and 6 bases from J, the junction contained 7 bases not matched to a gene. The CDR3 DNA follows: TGCAGCGTTGATCGGGCAGGGGGAGATGGCTACACCTTC. Protein: CSVDRAGGDGYTF. Filled out from reference TRBV29-1 and TRBJ1-2, the complete variable domain reads SAVISQKPSRDICQRGTSLTIQCQVDSQVTMMFWYRQQPGQSLTLIATANQGSEATYESGFVIDKFPISRPNLTFSTLTVSNMSPEDSSIYLCSVDRAGGDGYTFGSGTRLTVV.

The chain combines TRBV10-3 with TRBJ1-2, with TRBD1 as a possible D gene (6 bases). Germline V gives CDR1 ENHRY, CDR2 SYGVKD. The CDR3 consists of 14 residues. Trimming removed 8 bases at V and 2 bases at J, with 15 bases between. CDR3 residues: CAIRDTGKNYGYTF. The CDR3 DNA follows: TGTGCCATCCGCGACACAGGGAAAAACTATGGCTACACCTTC.